Listed below are T cell receptor beta chains from one sample, sequenced in a study of PD-1 blockade in classical Hodgkin lymphoma. Assay: immunoSEQ multiplex PCR; the TCRdb copy retains only in-frame clones and omits some. The table shows roughly 150,000 clones, with 78% occurring only once. The source material was peripheral blood mononuclear cells (PBMCs), sampled before the second cycle of nivolumab. Receptors were obtained from a human donor with classical Hodgkin lymphoma. Both conserved end residues are part of each CDR3. Each record gives: D gene, J gene, V gene, clone size, CDR3 protein, CDR3 DNA. The D gene is left open where the match is weak. Some rows have no size entry. The others give once, few or many, or a class for an expanded clone.

NA	TRBJ2-7	TRBV11-2	many	CASRGEEEQYF	TGTGCCAGCAGGGGAGAGGAGGAGCAGTACTTC
NA	TRBJ1-2	TRBV6-1	NA	CASRPPGEWSYGYTF	TGTGCCAGCAGACCCCCCGGTGAATGGAGCTATGGCTACACCTTC
TRBD1	TRBJ1-4	TRBV5-1	NA	CASSLTGGFFEKLFF	TGCGCCAGCAGCTTGACAGGGGGCTTTTTTGAAAAACTGTTTTTT
NA	TRBJ2-7	TRBV6-6	NA	CASSYRRSYEQYF	TGTGCCAGCAGTTACCGTCGGTCCTACGAGCAGTACTTC
NA	TRBJ2-1	TRBV7-6	NA	CASSLRPGDEQFF	TGTGCCAGCAGCTTAAGGCCGGGAGATGAGCAGTTCTTC
TRBD1	TRBJ1-4	TRBV7-6	NA	CASSSDRDLADEKLFF	TGTGCCAGCAGCTCCGACAGGGACCTCGCTGATGAAAAACTGTTTTTT
NA	TRBJ1-1	TRBV10-3	NA	CAAHGYEGTEAFF	TGTGCCGCCCATGGGTACGAGGGGACTGAAGCTTTCTTT
TRBD1	TRBJ1-2	TRBV18	NA	CASSPPRDRAYGYTF	TGTGCCAGCTCACCACCGAGGGACAGGGCCTATGGCTACACCTTC
NA	TRBJ1-2	TRBV9	NA	CASSLLEGENGYTF	TGTGCCAGCAGCCTCCTGGAGGGAGAAAATGGCTACACCTTC
NA	TRBJ1-4	TRBV18	NA	CASSLGREREKLFF	TGTGCCAGCTCCCTCGGCAGGGAACGAGAAAAACTGTTTTTT
NA	TRBJ2-2	TRBV5-4	NA	CASSSGWDTGELFF	TGTGCCAGCAGCTCGGGGTGGGACACCGGGGAGCTGTTTTTT
TRBD1	TRBJ2-1	TRBV11-1	NA	CASSSDRAIYNEQFF	TGTGCCAGCAGCTCCGACAGGGCGATCTACAATGAGCAGTTCTTC
NA	TRBJ2-2	TRBV15	once	CATSSRTANTGELFF	TGTGCCACCAGCAGCCGGACAGCTAACACCGGGGAGCTGTTTTTT
TRBD1	TRBJ1-2	TRBV6-6	NA	CASSYSTAQGASRYTF	TGTGCCAGCAGTTACTCGACGGCGCAGGGGGCGAGTCGCTACACCTTC
NA	TRBJ2-3	TRBV6-1	few	CASSQERQTQYF	TGTGCCAGCAGCCAAGAGAGACAAACGCAGTATTTT
TRBD1	TRBJ2-3	TRBV7-9	NA	CASSLGQGSTDTQYF	TGTGCCAGCAGCTTAGGACAGGGAAGCACAGATACGCAGTATTTT
TRBD1	TRBJ2-7	TRBV9	NA	CASSVGQATYEQYF	TGTGCCAGCAGCGTGGGACAGGCCACCTACGAGCAGTACTTC
NA	TRBJ2-1	TRBV18	NA	CASSPPVSNNEQFF	TGTGCCAGCTCACCACCGGTCAGTAACAATGAGCAGTTCTTC
NA	TRBJ1-4	TRBV7-9	NA	CASSLSDSGLFF	TGTGCCAGCAGCTTATCTGACAGTGGGCTGTTTTTT
NA	TRBJ2-7	TRBV7-2	NA	CASSLEQGHYEQYF	TGTGCCAGCAGCTTAGAACAGGGCCACTACGAGCAGTACTTC
NA	TRBJ2-7	TRBV7-8	NA	CASSLELRGYEQYF	TGTGCCAGCAGCTTAGAGCTGAGGGGCTACGAGCAGTACTTC
NA	TRBJ1-5	TRBV7-9	NA	CASSLVGGVNQPQHF	TGTGCCAGCAGCTTAGTGGGGGGAGTCAATCAGCCCCAGCATTTT
NA	TRBJ2-3	TRBV5-6	NA	CASSFWRAYGGTDTQYF	TGTGCCAGCAGCTTCTGGCGGGCCTATGGGGGAACAGATACGCAGTATTTT
TRBD1	TRBJ1-1	TRBV27	once	CASSSGTGSWIPEAFF	TGTGCCAGCAGTTCCGGGACAGGGTCTTGGATACCTGAAGCTTTCTTT
TRBD1	TRBJ1-5	TRBV7-2	NA	CASSRDRYQPQHF	TGTGCCAGCAGCCGGGACAGGTATCAGCCCCAGCATTTT
TRBD2	TRBJ2-7	TRBV6-6	NA	CASSYSITSGEQYF	TGTGCCAGCAGTTACTCGATCACTAGCGGCGAGCAGTACTTC
NA	TRBJ1-4	TRBV28	NA	CASSWDEKLFF	TGTGCCAGCAGTTGGGACGAAAAACTGTTTTTT
NA	TRBJ1-2	TRBV5-1	many	CASSLDVNYGYTF	TGCGCCAGCAGCTTGGATGTGAACTATGGCTACACCTTC
NA	TRBJ1-2	TRBV20-1	NA	CSARKDYGYTF	TGCAGTGCTAGAAAGGACTATGGCTACACCTTC
NA	TRBJ2-5	TRBV6-1	NA	CASSGAEQETQYF	TGTGCCAGCAGTGGGGCGGAACAAGAGACCCAGTACTTC
NA	TRBJ1-2	TRBV25-1	medium-sized	CASHRQDYGYTF	TGTGCCAGCCATAGACAGGACTATGGCTACACCTTC
TRBD1	TRBJ2-7	TRBV6-8	NA	CASRALRDSSYEQYF	TGTGCCAGCAGGGCCCTCCGGGACAGTTCCTACGAGCAGTACTTC
NA	TRBJ1-2	TRBV2	NA	CASSEEQDYGYTF	TGTGCCAGCAGTGAGGAACAGGACTATGGCTACACCTTC
TRBD2	TRBJ2-3	TRBV10-3	once	CAISESSGSRDTQYF	TGTGCCATCAGTGAGTCTAGCGGGAGTCGCGATACGCAGTATTTT
NA	TRBJ2-5	TRBV6-5	NA	CASSYGQRETQYF	TGTGCCAGCAGTTATGGACAGAGGGAGACCCAGTACTTC
NA	TRBJ2-2	TRBV11-2	NA	CASSLGPITGELFF	TGTGCCAGCAGCTTAGGCCCTATCACCGGGGAGCTGTTTTTT
TRBD2	TRBJ2-3	TRBV7-2	NA	CASKPAGVDTQYF	TGTGCCAGCAAGCCGGCGGGAGTGGATACGCAGTATTTT
NA	TRBJ2-7	TRBV6-1	NA	CASSENLIWAYEQYF	TGTGCCAGCAGTGAGAATCTGATTTGGGCCTACGAGCAGTACTTC
TRBD1	TRBJ2-7	TRBV2	once	CASRWDRGTYEQYF	TGTGCCAGCAGGTGGGACAGGGGGACCTACGAGCAGTACTTC
TRBD1	TRBJ1-2	TRBV4-1	NA	CASSQAGVTGNYGYTF	TGCGCCAGCAGCCAAGCTGGGGTGACAGGGAACTATGGCTACACCTTC
TRBD1	TRBJ1-3	TRBV7-2	NA	CASSLRQGASGNTIYF	TGTGCCAGCAGCTTACGCCAGGGGGCATCTGGAAACACCATATATTTT
TRBD2	TRBJ2-2	TRBV4-3	NA	CASSQDTSGRVLTGELFF	TGCGCCAGCAGCCAAGACACCAGCGGGAGGGTCCTCACCGGGGAGCTGTTTTTT
NA	TRBJ1-2	TRBV4-3	NA	CASSQGRTTNYGYTF	TGCGCCAGCAGCCAAGGAAGAACTACTAACTATGGCTACACCTTC